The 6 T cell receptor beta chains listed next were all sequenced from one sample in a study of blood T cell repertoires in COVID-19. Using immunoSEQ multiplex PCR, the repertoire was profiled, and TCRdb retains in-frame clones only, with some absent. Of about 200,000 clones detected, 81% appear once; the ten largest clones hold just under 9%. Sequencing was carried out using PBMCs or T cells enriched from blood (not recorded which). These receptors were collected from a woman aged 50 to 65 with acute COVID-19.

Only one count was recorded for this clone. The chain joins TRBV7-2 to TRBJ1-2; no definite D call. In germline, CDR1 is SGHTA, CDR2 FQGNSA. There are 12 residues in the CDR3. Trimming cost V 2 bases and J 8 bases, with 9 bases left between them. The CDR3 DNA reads TGTGCCAGCAGCTTATCTACTTTAGGCTACACCTTC. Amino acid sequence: CASSLSTLGYTF.

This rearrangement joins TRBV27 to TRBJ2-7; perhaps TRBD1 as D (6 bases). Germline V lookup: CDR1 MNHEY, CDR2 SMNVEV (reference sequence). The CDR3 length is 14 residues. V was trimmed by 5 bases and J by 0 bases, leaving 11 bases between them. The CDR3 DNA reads TGTGCCAGCAGTCCCGGGACATCCTCCTACGAGCAGTACTTC. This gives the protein CASSPGTSSYEQYF.

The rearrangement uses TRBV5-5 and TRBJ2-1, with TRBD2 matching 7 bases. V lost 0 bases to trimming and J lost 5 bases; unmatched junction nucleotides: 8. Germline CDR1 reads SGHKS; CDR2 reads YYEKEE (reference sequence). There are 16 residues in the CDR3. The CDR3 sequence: CASSLVLTSSHNEQFF. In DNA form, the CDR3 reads TGTGCCAGCAGCTTGGTCCTGACTAGCTCACACAATGAGCAGTTCTTC.

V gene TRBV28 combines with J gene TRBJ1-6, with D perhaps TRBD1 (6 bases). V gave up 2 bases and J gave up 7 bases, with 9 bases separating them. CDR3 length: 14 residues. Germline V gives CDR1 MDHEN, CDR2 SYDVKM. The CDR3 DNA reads TGTGCCAGCAGTTTAGGGACAAAGAATTCACCCCTCCACTTT. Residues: CASSLGTKNSPLHF.

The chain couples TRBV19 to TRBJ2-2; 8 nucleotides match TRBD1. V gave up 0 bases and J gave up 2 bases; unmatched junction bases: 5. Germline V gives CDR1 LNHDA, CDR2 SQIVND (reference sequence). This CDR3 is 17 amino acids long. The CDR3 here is CASSIELAGGNTGELFF. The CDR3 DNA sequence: TGTGCCAGTAGTATAGAGCTTGCAGGGGGCAACACCGGGGAGCTGTTTTTT.

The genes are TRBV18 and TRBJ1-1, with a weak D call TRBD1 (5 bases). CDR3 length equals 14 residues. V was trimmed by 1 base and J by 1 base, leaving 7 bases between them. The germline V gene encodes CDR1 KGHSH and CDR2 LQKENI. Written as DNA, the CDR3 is TGTGCCAGCTCACCACGTACAGGGAACACTGAAGCTTTCTTT. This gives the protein CASSPRTGNTEAFF.